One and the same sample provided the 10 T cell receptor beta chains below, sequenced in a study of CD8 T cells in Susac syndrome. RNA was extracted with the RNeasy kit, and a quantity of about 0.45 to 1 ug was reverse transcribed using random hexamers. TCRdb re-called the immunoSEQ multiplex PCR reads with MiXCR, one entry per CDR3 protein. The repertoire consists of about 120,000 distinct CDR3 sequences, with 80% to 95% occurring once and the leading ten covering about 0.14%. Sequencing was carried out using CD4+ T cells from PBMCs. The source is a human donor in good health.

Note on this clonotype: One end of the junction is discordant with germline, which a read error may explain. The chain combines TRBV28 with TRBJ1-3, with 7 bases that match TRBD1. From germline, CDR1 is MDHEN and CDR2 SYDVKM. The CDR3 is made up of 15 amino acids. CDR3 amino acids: CASSVRTGSGNTIYF. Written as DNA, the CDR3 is TGTGCCAGCAGTGTTCGGACAGGATCTGGTAACACCATATATTTT.

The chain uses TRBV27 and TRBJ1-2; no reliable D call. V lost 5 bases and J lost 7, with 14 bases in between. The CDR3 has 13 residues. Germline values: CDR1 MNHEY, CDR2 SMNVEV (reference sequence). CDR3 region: CASSPRSSGGYTF. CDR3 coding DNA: TGTGCCAGCAGTCCAAGGAGCAGCGGTGGCTACACCTTC.

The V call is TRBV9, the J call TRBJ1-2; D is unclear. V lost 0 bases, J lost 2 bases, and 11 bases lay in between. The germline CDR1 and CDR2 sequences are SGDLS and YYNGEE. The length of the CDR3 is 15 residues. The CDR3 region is CASSVVRDPNYGYTF. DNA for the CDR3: TGTGCCAGCAGCGTAGTCAGAGACCCCAACTATGGCTACACCTTC.

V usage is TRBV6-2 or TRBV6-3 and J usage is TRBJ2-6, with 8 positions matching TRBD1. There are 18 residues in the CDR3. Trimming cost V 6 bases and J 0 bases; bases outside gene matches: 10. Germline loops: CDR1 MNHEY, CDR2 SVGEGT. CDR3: CASSPRAGGISGANVLTF. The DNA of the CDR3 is TGTGCCAGCAGCCCCCGGGCAGGGGGCATCTCTGGGGCCAACGTCCTGACTTTC.

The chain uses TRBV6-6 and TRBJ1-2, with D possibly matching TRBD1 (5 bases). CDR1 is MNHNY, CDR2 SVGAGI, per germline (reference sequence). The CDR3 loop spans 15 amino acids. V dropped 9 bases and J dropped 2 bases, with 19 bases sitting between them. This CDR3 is CARGHPGETNYGYTF. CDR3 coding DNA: TGTGCCAGGGGTCATCCGGGGGAAACGAACTATGGCTACACCTTC.

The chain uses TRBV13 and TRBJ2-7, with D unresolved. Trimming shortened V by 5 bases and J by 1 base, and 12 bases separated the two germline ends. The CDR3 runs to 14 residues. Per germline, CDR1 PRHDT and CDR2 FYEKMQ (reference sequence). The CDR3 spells CASSLNRVSYEQYF. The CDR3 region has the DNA TGTGCCAGCAGCCTAAATAGGGTATCCTACGAGCAGTACTTC.

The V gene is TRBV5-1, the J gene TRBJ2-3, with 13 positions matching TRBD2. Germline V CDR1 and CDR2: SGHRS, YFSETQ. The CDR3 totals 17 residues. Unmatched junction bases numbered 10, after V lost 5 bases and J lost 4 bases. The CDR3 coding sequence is TGCGCCAGCAGAGGGTACGGACTAGCGGGAGAATCAGATACGCAGTATTTT. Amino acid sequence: CASRGYGLAGESDTQYF. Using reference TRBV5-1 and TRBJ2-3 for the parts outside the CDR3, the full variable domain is KAGVTQTPRYLIKTRGQQVTLSCSPISGHRSVSWYQQTPGQGLQFLFEYFSETQRNKGNFPGRFSGRQFSNSRSEMNVSTLELGDSALYLCASRGYGLAGESDTQYFGPGTRLTVL.

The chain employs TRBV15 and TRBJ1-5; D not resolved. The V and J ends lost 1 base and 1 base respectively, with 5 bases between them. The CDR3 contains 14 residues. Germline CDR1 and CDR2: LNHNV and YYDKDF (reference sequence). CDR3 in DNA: TGTGCCACCAGCAGAGGCCGGAGCAATCAGCCCCAGCATTTT. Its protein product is CATSRGRSNQPQHF.

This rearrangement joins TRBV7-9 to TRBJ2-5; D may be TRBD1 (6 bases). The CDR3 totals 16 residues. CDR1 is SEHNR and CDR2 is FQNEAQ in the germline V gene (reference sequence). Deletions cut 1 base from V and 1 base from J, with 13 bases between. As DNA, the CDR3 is TGTGCCAGCAGCTTAGAGGATGGACAGAGCCAAGAGACCCAGTACTTC. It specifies CASSLEDGQSQETQYF.

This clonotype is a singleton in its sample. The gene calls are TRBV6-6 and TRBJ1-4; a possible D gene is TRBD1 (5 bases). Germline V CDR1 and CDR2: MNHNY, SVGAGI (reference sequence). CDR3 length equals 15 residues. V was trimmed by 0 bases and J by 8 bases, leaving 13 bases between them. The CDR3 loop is CASSYSGQGGEKLFF. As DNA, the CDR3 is TGTGCCAGCAGTTACTCGGGGCAGGGTGGAGAAAAACTGTTTTTT.